The 32 T cell receptor beta chains below all came from one sample that was sequenced in a study of blood T cell repertoires in COVID-19. This table comes from immunoSEQ multiplex PCR, and its TCRdb copy is limited to in-frame clones, with some not included. The sample has roughly 220,000 clones; about 85% are singletons. The sample consisted of peripheral blood. The receptors here all came from a man aged 30 to 45 with active or convalescent COVID-19.

This chain links TRBV5-1 with TRBJ2-5; D may be TRBD1 (6 bases). V was cut by 4 bases and J by 5 bases, with 15 bases left in between. CDR3 length: 14 amino acids. Germline V gene data show CDR1 as SGHRS and CDR2 as YFSETQ. The CDR3 coding sequence is TGCGCCAGCAGCGTCTCGGGGCAGGGGGAGACCCAGTACTTC. It yields the protein CASSVSGQGETQYF.

CDR3 coding DNA: TGTGCCAGCAGCCAAGATAAGAGGACAGGGCCTAGCCAAAACACCTACGAGCAGTACTTC. Encoded protein: CASSQDKRTGPSQNTYEQYF. This rearrangement joins TRBV14 to TRBJ2-7; 8 nucleotides align to TRBD1. The V gene end was trimmed by 0 bases and the J gene end by 2 bases; junction bases not matched to a gene: 18. Germline loops: CDR1 SGHDN, CDR2 FVKESK. CDR3 length: 20 residues.

The chain recombines TRBV2 with TRBJ1-5; D possibly corresponds to TRBD1 (6 bases). The V end was cut by 6 bases, the J end by 9 bases, with 15 bases between. Germline V lookup: CDR1 SNHLY, CDR2 FYNNEI. This CDR3 comprises 13 residues. CDR3 nucleotides: TGTGCCAGCAGCGCGGACATCAGGGGGCCCCAGCATTTT. This sequence encodes CASSADIRGPQHF.

This chain connects TRBV4-2 to TRBJ2-7; D might be TRBD1 (6 bases). Between the trimmed V and J ends, which lost 4 bases and 2 bases, there was a span of 12 bases. Germline V lookup: CDR1 LGHNA, CDR2 YNFKEQ. This CDR3 contains 14 residues. DNA for the CDR3: TGTGCCAGCAGCCCTTTGGACAGCACCTACGAGCAGTACTTC. Amino acids: CASSPLDSTYEQYF.

The J gene is TRBJ2-7, the V gene TRBV19, with 7 bases lining up with TRBD1. The germline V gene has CDR1 LNHDA and CDR2 SQIVND (reference sequence). Losses at the gene ends were 6 bases for V and 0 bases for J; bases not matched to a gene: 8. The CDR3 has 15 residues. The CDR3 spells CASRATGLSSYEQYF. CDR3 nucleotide sequence: TGTGCCAGTAGGGCGACAGGGTTGAGCTCCTACGAGCAGTACTTC.

This clone appeared a single time. The chain combines TRBV4-2 with TRBJ1-2, with TRBD1 matching 7 bases. The ends lost 4 bases at V and 3 bases at J; junction bases unmatched: 11. This CDR3 is built from 16 residues. The V gene's germline CDR1 is LGHNA and CDR2 YNFKEQ. The CDR3 loop is CASSPTKTGIYYGYTF. The CDR3 DNA reads as TGTGCCAGCAGCCCTACAAAGACAGGGATCTACTATGGCTACACCTTC.

This rearrangement joins TRBV7-9 to TRBJ2-3; no firm D call. The CDR3 is 14 amino acids. Between the trimmed V and J ends, which lost 0 bases and 5 bases, there was a span of 9 bases. The germline CDR1 and CDR2 sequences are SEHNR and FQNEAQ (reference sequence). The CDR3 reads CASSLAGRIDTQYF. CDR3 nucleotides: TGTGCCAGCAGCTTAGCGGGCAGGATAGATACGCAGTATTTT.

The chain combines TRBV5-1 with TRBJ2-3; D is uncertain. The germline V gene has CDR1 SGHRS and CDR2 YFSETQ. V was trimmed by 5 bases and J by 6 bases, leaving 10 bases between them. This CDR3 has 12 amino acids. CDR3 amino acids: CASSPHQDTQYF. The CDR3 bases are TGCGCCAGCAGTCCCCATCAGGATACGCAGTATTTT.

The V gene is TRBV10-1, the J gene TRBJ2-6; possible D gene TRBD1, 5 bases. CDR3 length equals 14 residues. V lost 9 bases to trimming and J lost 0 bases, with 9 bases between them. Germline V gene sequence: CDR1 WNHNN, CDR2 SYGVQD (reference sequence). The CDR3: CARRQSSGANVLTF. The CDR3 region has the DNA TGCGCCAGACGACAGAGCTCTGGGGCCAACGTCCTGACTTTC.

V is TRBV19 and J is TRBJ1-5; 9 nucleotides line up with TRBD1. Germline assignment: CDR1 LNHDA and CDR2 SQIVND (reference sequence). The CDR3 consists of 14 residues. Trimming cost V 5 bases and J 3 bases; bases outside gene matches: 2. The CDR3 is CASSGTGNNQPQHF. CDR3 bases: TGTGCCAGTAGTGGGACAGGGAACAATCAGCCCCAGCATTTT.

This clone was seen a single time. V and J are TRBV19 and TRBJ1-5, with no clear D. With 6 bases removed from V and 7 bases from J, the gap between germline ends came to 13 bases. The CDR3 covers 13 residues. The germline V gene has CDR1 LNHDA and CDR2 SQIVND (reference sequence). CDR3 residues: CASRQTPGQPQHF. The CDR3 DNA reads TGTGCCAGTAGGCAGACTCCTGGGCAGCCCCAGCATTTT.

The chain links TRBV7-2 to TRBJ2-5, with 7 bases matching TRBD1. CDR3 length equals 14 residues. V trimming: 5 bases; J trimming: 4 bases; junction bases outside the gene matches: 7. Germline CDR1 is SGHTA and CDR2 is FQGNSA. The CDR3 DNA is TGTGCCAGCAGCCCGGTGGGACAGAGAGAGACCCAGTACTTC. Encoded protein: CASSPVGQRETQYF.

The V call is TRBV18, the J call TRBJ1-4, with D hard to call. The CDR3 extends over 13 amino acids. Trimming left V 1 base short and J 5 bases short, with 5 bases between. Germline V gene data show CDR1 as KGHSH and CDR2 as LQKENI. The CDR3 DNA is TGTGCCAGCTCACCACGGCAGAATGAAAAACTGTTTTTT. This encodes CASSPRQNEKLFF.

The chain uses TRBV5-4 and TRBJ2-1, with TRBD2 matching 7 bases. The V segment lost 5 bases and the J segment 0 bases; nucleotides outside the gene matches: 5. The CDR3 has 15 amino acids. The germline V gene encodes CDR1 SGHNT and CDR2 YYREEE (reference sequence). This chain's CDR3 is CASRLSGYSYNEQFF. CDR3 sequence (DNA): TGTGCCAGCAGGCTTAGCGGGTACTCCTACAATGAGCAGTTCTTC.

The genes are TRBV11-2 and TRBJ2-4, with 8 bases fitting TRBD1. The V gene end was trimmed by 5 bases and the J gene end by 3 bases; junction bases not matched to a gene: 12. CDR1 is SGHAT and CDR2 is FQNNGV in the germline V gene. This CDR3 is 17 amino acids long. CDR3 bases: TGTGCCAGCAGCCTCGACAGGGGACAGTGGGGCAAAAACATTCAGTACTTC. This encodes CASSLDRGQWGKNIQYF. The full variable domain, in which reference TRBV11-2 and TRBJ2-4 provide the parts outside the CDR3, is EAGVAQSPRYKIIEKRQSVAFWCNPISGHATLYWYQQILGQGPKLLIQFQNNGVVDDSQLPKDRFSAERLKGVDSTLKIQPAKLEDSAVYLCASSLDRGQWGKNIQYFGAGTRLSVL.

The chain couples TRBV3-1 (or the pseudogene TRBV3-2) to TRBJ1-4; unclear D gene. The CDR3 contains 16 residues. Trimming left V 4 bases short and J 8 bases short, with 20 bases between. Germline values: CDR1 LGHDT, CDR2 YNNKEL (reference sequence). The CDR3 DNA is TGTGCCAGCAGCCCCGGGATAGGGCCTGGAGGGGAAAAACTGTTTTTT. Translated, it gives CASSPGIGPGGEKLFF.

The chain couples TRBV28 to TRBJ2-7, with 9 positions matching TRBD1. The V segment lost 5 bases and the J segment 4 bases; nucleotides outside the gene matches: 9. This CDR3 is built from 15 residues. CDR1 MDHEN and CDR2 SYDVKM come from the germline V gene. The DNA of the CDR3 is TGTGCCAGCAGTGGCACAGGGGGCGCTGGGTACGAGCAGTACTTC. Translation gives CASSGTGGAGYEQYF.

This clone was counted only a few times. V usage is TRBV18 and J usage is TRBJ1-1, with unresolved D. The length of the CDR3 is 14 residues. Germline CDR1 KGHSH, CDR2 LQKENI. The V and J ends lost 5 bases and 4 bases respectively, with 14 bases between them. Written as DNA, the CDR3 is TGTGCCAGCTCAGGAGAGGGCACGGGCACTGAAGCTTTCTTT. Protein: CASSGEGTGTEAFF.

The chain combines TRBV7-6 with TRBJ2-4, with D possibly being TRBD1 (5 bases). The germline V and J ends were trimmed by 1 base and 0 bases, with 7 bases remaining between them. Germline lookup yields CDR1 SGHVS and CDR2 FNYEAQ. CDR3 length: 15 amino acids. The CDR3 reads CASSLGRAAKNIQYF. For the CDR3, the DNA is TGTGCCAGCAGCTTAGGCAGGGCAGCCAAAAACATTCAGTACTTC. The variable domain in full, with the rest retrieved from reference TRBV7-6 and TRBJ2-4, is GAGVSQSPRYKVTKRGQDVALRCDPISGHVSLYWYRQALGQGPEFLTYFNYEAQQDKSGLPNDRFSAERPEGSISTLTIQRTEQRDSAMYRCASSLGRAAKNIQYFGAGTRLSVL.

The gene calls are TRBV19 and TRBJ2-7, with D tentatively TRBD2 (5 bases). Trimming left V 6 bases short and J 1 base short, with 7 bases between. The CDR3 sequence is 12 residues long. Germline CDR1 reads LNHDA; CDR2 reads SQIVND (reference sequence). The CDR3 DNA is TGTGCCAGTAGCGGGAATTCCTACGAGCAGTACTTC. Amino acids: CASSGNSYEQYF.

The genes are TRBV6-5 and TRBJ2-3; TRBD1 matches 11 bases. This CDR3 is 14 amino acids long. V trimming: 6 bases; J trimming: 4 bases; junction bases outside the gene matches: 3. Germline V gene data show CDR1 as MNHEY and CDR2 as SVGAGI. CDR3 loop: CASRRTGGPDTQYF. The CDR3 region has the DNA TGTGCCAGCAGACGGACAGGGGGCCCAGATACGCAGTATTTT.

The CDR3 DNA sequence: TGTGCCAGCAGCTCGGCGGGTGCTTCACCCCTCCACTTT. Its protein is CASSSAGASPLHF. This rearrangement joins TRBV13 to TRBJ1-6, with unresolved D. CDR1 and CDR2 (germline): PRHDT, FYEKMQ (reference sequence). CDR3 length: 13 amino acids. V lost 4 bases to trimming and J lost 9 bases, with 10 bases between them.

V is TRBV6-2 or TRBV6-3 and J is TRBJ2-1; TRBD2 is a possible D gene (6 bases). CDR3 length: 15 residues. Germline-derived CDR1 and CDR2 are MNHEY and SVGEGT. Trimming removed 6 bases from V and 7 bases from J, with 19 bases in between. Here the CDR3 DNA reads TGTGCCAGCAGCCCCCGTGCGGGGCCACGGAATGAGCAGTTCTTC. Translation gives CASSPRAGPRNEQFF.

The chain is built from TRBV28 and TRBJ1-4, with D maybe TRBD1 (5 bases). V was shortened by 7 bases and J by 8 bases, with 11 bases between the two germline ends. In germline, CDR1 is MDHEN, CDR2 SYDVKM. The CDR3 has 12 residues. The CDR3 reads CASTNAGEKLFF. The CDR3 DNA reads TGTGCCAGCACCAACGCAGGGGAAAAACTGTTTTTT.

V is TRBV5-8 and J is TRBJ2-1; TRBD2 matches at 8 bases. With 2 bases clipped from V and 8 bases from J, the junction kept 12 bases outside the gene matches. The CDR3 runs 16 residues. Germline V gives CDR1 SGHTS, CDR2 YDEGEE. CDR3 bases: TGTGCCAGCAGCTTCGCCGGATATAGCGGGGCGCATGAGCAGTTCTTC. Protein: CASSFAGYSGAHEQFF.

This clone was counted a single time. V is TRBV5-1 and J is TRBJ2-3; 10 bases are shared with TRBD2. The CDR3 runs to 16 residues. V shed 1 base, J shed 7 bases, and the junction held 9 bases outside the gene matches. The germline CDR1 and CDR2 sequences are SGHRS and YFSETQ. CDR3 in amino acids: CASSLTLAGSRHTQYF. The CDR3 DNA reads as TGCGCCAGCAGCTTGACACTAGCGGGAAGCCGACATACGCAGTATTTT.

V is TRBV10-2 and J is TRBJ1-6; D may be TRBD1 (6 bases). This CDR3 spans 13 amino acids. Looked up from germline, CDR1 is WSHSY and CDR2 is SAAADI. Between the trimmed V and J ends, which lost 9 bases and 7 bases, there was a span of 13 bases. Here the CDR3 reads CASKQGLNSPLHF. In nucleotides, the CDR3 is TGCGCCAGTAAACAGGGTTTGAATTCACCCCTCCACTTT.

This chain uses TRBV6-5 with TRBJ2-5, with D tentatively TRBD2 (7 bases). Per germline, CDR1 MNHEY and CDR2 SVGAGI. Trimming took 6 bases from V and 6 from J, leaving 20 bases between them. The CDR3 contains 15 residues. CDR3 nucleotides: TGTGCCAGCAGCGTCATGAGGGAGGGGGACAAGACCCAGTACTTC. Its protein product is CASSVMREGDKTQYF.

J is TRBJ2-7 and V is TRBV18; no clear D. CDR3 size: 14 residues. In germline, CDR1 is KGHSH, CDR2 LQKENI. Trimming took off 6 bases at V and 2 bases at J, with 14 bases between the two ends. The CDR3 region is CASSRSNNPYEQYF. The CDR3 coding sequence is TGTGCCAGCTCCCGGTCAAATAACCCCTACGAGCAGTACTTC.

The rearrangement joins TRBV24-1 to TRBJ1-2, with D perhaps matching TRBD1 (5 bases). Germline CDR1 is KGHDR and CDR2 is SFDVKD. The V and J ends lost 3 bases and 7 bases respectively, with 17 bases between them. This CDR3 contains 15 residues. The CDR3 loop is CATSDSPGRATGYTF. CDR3 bases: TGTGCCACCAGTGATAGCCCGGGCAGGGCCACTGGCTACACCTTC.

The chain combines TRBV9 with TRBJ1-4; maybe TRBD1 (6 bases). With 0 bases removed from V and 1 base from J, the gap between germline ends came to 16 bases. This CDR3 contains 18 residues. CDR1 and CDR2 from the germline V gene are SGDLS and YYNGEE. The CDR3: CASSVGRRLTGTNEKLFF. The CDR3 region has the DNA TGTGCCAGCAGCGTAGGGCGCCGACTGACAGGAACTAATGAAAAACTGTTTTTT.

The V and J genes are TRBV6-5 and TRBJ1-1, with D perhaps matching TRBD1 (5 bases). V dropped 0 bases and J dropped 4 bases, with 15 bases sitting between them. This CDR3 region has 16 residues. Per the germline V gene, CDR1 is MNHEY and CDR2 is SVGAGI. CDR3 sequence (DNA): TGTGCCAGCAGTTACTCGGTTGTCGGGGGGGGCACTGAAGCTTTCTTT. It is translated as CASSYSVVGGGTEAFF.